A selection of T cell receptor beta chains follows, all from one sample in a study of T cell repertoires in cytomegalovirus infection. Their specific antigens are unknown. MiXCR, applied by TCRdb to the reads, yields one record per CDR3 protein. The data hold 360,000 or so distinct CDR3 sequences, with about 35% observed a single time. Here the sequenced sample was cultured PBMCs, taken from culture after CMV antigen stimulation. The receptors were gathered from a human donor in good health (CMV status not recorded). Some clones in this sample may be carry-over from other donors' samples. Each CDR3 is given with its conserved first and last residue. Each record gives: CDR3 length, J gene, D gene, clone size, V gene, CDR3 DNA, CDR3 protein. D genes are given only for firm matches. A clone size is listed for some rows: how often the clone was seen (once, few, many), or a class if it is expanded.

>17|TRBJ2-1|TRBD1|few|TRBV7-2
TGTGCCAGCAGCTTAGTTCCCGGGACAGGGGTTTACAATGAGCAGTTCTTC
CASSLVPGTGVYNEQFF
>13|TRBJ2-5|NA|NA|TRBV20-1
TGCAGTGCTAGTACCGCGGGGCAAGAGACCCAGTACTTC
CSASTAGQETQYF
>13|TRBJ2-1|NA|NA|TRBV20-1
TGCAGTGCCATAGGCTTGCGCGACAATGAGCAGTTCTTC
CSAIGLRDNEQFF
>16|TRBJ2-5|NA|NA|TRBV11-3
TGTGCCAGCAGCCGGAGCGCTATCGGGATCCAAGAGACCCAGTACTTC
CASSRSAIGIQETQYF
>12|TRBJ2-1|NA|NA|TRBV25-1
TGTGCCAGCAGTGAACCCCTGACTCGACAGTTCTTC
CASSEPLTRQFF
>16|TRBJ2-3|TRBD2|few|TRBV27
TGTGCCAGCAGCTCCCCTAGCGGGAGGGCTGGAGATACGCAGTATTTT
CASSSPSGRAGDTQYF
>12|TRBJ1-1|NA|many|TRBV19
TGTGCCAGTAGTTGGTGGAACACTGAAGCTTTCTTT
CASSWWNTEAFF
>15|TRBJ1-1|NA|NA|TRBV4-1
TGCGCCAGCAGCCAAGAAAATTGGATGAACACTGAAGCTTTCTTT
CASSQENWMNTEAFF
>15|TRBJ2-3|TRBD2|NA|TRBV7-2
TGTGCCAGCAGCTTCGGGACTAGCGGGACAGATACGCAGTATTTT
CASSFGTSGTDTQYF
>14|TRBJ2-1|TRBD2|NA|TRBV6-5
TGTGCCAGCAGGAGCGGGAGGGCCTGGGGTGAGCAGTTCTTC
CASRSGRAWGEQFF
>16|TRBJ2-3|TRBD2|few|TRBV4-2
TGTGCCAGCAGCCCGAGACTAGCGGGAGATTTAGATACGCAGTATTTT
CASSPRLAGDLDTQYF
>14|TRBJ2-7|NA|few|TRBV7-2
TGTGCCAGCAGCCATTCGGACGGCTCCTACGAGCAGTACTTC
CASSHSDGSYEQYF
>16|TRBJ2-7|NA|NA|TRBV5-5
TGTGCCAGCAGCTTGGAGGGGGTGACACCTACCTACGAGCAGTACTTC
CASSLEGVTPTYEQYF